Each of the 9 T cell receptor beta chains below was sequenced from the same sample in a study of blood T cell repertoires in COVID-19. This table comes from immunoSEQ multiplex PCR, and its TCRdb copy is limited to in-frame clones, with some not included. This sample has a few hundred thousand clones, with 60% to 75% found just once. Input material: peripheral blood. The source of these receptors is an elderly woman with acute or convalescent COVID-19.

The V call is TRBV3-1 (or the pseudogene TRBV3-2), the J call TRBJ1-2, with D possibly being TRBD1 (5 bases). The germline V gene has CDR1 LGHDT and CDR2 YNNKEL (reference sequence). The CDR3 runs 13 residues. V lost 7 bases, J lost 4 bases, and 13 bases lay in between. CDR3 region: CASTPPGGYGYTF. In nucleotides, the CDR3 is TGTGCCAGCACCCCTCCGGGGGGCTATGGCTACACCTTC.

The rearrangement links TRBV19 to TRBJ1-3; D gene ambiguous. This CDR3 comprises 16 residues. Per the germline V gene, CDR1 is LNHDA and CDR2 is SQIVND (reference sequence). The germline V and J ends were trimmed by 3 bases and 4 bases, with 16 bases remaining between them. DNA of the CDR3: TGTGCCAGTAGTATCGGAGGCGTTTCCAAGGGAAACACCATATATTTT. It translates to CASSIGGVSKGNTIYF.

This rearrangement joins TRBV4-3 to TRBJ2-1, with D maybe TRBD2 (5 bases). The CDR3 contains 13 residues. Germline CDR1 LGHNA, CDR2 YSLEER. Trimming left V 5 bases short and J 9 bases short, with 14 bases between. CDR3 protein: CASSSTHGVEQFF. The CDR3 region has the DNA TGCGCCAGCAGCTCCACCCACGGGGTTGAGCAGTTCTTC.

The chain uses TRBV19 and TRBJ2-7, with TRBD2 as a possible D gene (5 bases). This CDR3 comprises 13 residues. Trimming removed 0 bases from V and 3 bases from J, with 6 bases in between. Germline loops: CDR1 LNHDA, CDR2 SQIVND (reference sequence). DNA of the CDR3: TGTGCCAGTAGTATAGATGAGGGCTACGAGCAGTACTTC. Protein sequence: CASSIDEGYEQYF.

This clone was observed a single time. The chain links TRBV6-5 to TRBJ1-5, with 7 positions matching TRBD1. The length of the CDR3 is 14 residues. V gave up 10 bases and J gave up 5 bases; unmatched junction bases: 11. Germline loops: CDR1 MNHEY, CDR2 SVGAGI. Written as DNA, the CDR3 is TGTGCCACCGCCAGGGGGACCTTTGATCAGCCCCAGCATTTT. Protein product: CATARGTFDQPQHF.

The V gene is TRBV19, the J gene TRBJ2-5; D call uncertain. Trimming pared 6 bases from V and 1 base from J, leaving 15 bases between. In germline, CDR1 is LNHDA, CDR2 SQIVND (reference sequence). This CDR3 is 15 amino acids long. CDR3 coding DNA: TGTGCCAGTAGCCCCCCCGCAGGAACCCAAGAGACCCAGTACTTC. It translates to CASSPPAGTQETQYF.

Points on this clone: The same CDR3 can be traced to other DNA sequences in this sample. CDR3 DNA: TGCGCCAGCAGCTCGCAGGGCCCATCCACAGATACGCAGTATTTT. This gives the protein CASSSQGPSTDTQYF. J is TRBJ2-3 and V is TRBV5-1; D possibly corresponds to TRBD1 (5 bases). CDR3 length equals 15 residues. V lost 3 bases and J 2 bases, leaving 13 bases between the germline ends. Germline CDR1 reads SGHRS; CDR2 reads YFSETQ.

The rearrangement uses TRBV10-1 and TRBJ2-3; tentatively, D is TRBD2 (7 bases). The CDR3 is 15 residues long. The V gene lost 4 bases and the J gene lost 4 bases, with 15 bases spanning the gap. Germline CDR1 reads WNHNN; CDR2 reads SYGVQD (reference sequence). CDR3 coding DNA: TGCGCCAGCAGTGGCGGGGGCTCAGGATCAGATACGCAGTATTTT. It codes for CASSGGGSGSDTQYF.

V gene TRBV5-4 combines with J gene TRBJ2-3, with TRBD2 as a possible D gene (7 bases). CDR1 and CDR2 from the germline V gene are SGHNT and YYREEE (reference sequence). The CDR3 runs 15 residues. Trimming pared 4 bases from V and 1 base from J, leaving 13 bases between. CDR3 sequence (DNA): TGTGCCAGCAGCACTGCGGGGGCCGGCACAGATACGCAGTATTTT. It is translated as CASSTAGAGTDTQYF.